The sample holds a few counts of the clone carrying this T cell receptor beta chain. Its antigen is still unknown. Each TCR beta library was made by quantitative 5'-RACE that incorporated molecular barcodes. TCRdb used MiXCR to reprocess the 5' RACE reads, holding one entry per CDR3 protein. The sample records some 840,000 distinct CDR3 sequences, roughly 10% being singletons. This sample was taken from a study of CD8 T cells in ankylosing spondylitis. Trimming cost V 4 bases and J 4 bases; bases outside gene matches: 6. Per the germline V gene, CDR1 is SGHRS and CDR2 is YFSETQ. The CDR3 length is 17 residues. Findings and limits, study-wide: Roughly 8 highly homologous variants made up a TCR beta motif that seemed to typify ankylosing spondylitis blood.

The material sequenced was blood, either unsorted or a sorted T cell fraction (not recorded which). This sequence was found in a male donor with ankylosing spondylitis. The V gene is TRBV5-1, the J gene TRBJ2-1; 15 positions agree with TRBD2. The CDR3 DNA reads as TGCGCCAGCAGCCGCGGGACTAGCGGGGGGATATACAATGAGCAGTTCTTC. Amino acids: CASSRGTSGGIYNEQFF.